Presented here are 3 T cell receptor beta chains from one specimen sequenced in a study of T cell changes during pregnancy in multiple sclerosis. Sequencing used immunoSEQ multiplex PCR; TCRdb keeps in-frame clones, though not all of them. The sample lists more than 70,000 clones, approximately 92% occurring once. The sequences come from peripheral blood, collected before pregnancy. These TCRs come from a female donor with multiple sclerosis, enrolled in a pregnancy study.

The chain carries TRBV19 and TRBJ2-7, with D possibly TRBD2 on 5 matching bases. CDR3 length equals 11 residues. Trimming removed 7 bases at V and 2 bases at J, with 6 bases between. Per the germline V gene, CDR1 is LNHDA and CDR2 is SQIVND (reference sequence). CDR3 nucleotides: TGTGCCAGTACCGGGACCTACGAGCAGTACTTC. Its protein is CASTGTYEQYF.

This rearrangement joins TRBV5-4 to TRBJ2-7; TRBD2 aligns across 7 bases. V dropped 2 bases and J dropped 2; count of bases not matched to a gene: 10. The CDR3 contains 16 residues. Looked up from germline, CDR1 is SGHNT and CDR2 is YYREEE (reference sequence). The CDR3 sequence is CASSFPGGRGPYEQYF. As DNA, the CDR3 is TGTGCCAGCAGCTTCCCCGGGGGGAGAGGGCCCTACGAGCAGTACTTC.

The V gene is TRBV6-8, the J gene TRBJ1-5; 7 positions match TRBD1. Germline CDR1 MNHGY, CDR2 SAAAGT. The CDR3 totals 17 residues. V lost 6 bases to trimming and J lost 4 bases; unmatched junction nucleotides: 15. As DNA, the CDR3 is TGTGCCAGCAGGGCCGATTTTGACAGGGTATCGAATCAGCCCCAGCATTTT. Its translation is CASRADFDRVSNQPQHF.